Listed below are T cell receptor beta chains from one sample, sequenced in a study of identical twins. TCRdb passed the 5' RACE reads through MiXCR, listing each CDR3 protein once. The repertoire holds 430,000 or so distinct CDR3 sequences, roughly 24% seen once, with roughly 2.8% in the top ten. The same sample was also used in a study of T cells expressing NK-cell markers.

The material sequenced was CD4+ T cells sorted from blood. The receptors come from a woman aged 18-35 years in good health. The CDR3 runs from the conserved cysteine through the conserved F or W. Each record gives: CDR3 protein, CDR3 DNA, clone size, D gene, V gene, J gene. The D gene is left open where the match is weak. The listing skips clone size in some rows; elsewhere it reads once, few, many or a size class.

CASSLGLTAMPYEQYF	TGTGCCAGCAGTTTAGGGCTTACTGCCATGCCCTACGAGCAGTACTTC	.	.	TRBV12-3/TRBV12-4	TRBJ2-7
CASSQAIFGSGNTIYF	TGTGCCAGCAGCCAAGCAATCTTCGGCTCTGGAAACACCATATATTTT	.	.	TRBV14	TRBJ1-3
CASSLGGRGKLFF	TGTGCCAGCAGCTTAGGTGGTCGGGGAAAACTGTTTTTT	few	.	TRBV7-2	TRBJ1-4
CASSSQGSSGTDTQYF	TGCGCCAGCAGCTCCCAGGGTAGTAGCGGCACAGATACGCAGTATTTT	few	.	TRBV5-1	TRBJ2-3
CASSRYGTSDEQYF	TGTGCCAGCAGCCGCTATGGGACATCCGACGAGCAGTACTTC	.	.	TRBV12-3/TRBV12-4	TRBJ2-7
CASSLGASLANYGYTF	TGTGCCAGCAGCTTGGGCGCCTCACTAGCTAACTATGGCTACACCTTC	.	.	TRBV5-5	TRBJ1-2
CASRTLREDTQYF	TGCGCCAGCAGGACCTTACGGGAGGATACGCAGTATTTT	.	.	TRBV5-1	TRBJ2-3
CASSATSPDTQYF	TGTGCCAGCTCCGCGACTAGCCCAGATACGCAGTATTTT	.	TRBD2	TRBV18	TRBJ2-3
CASSLIAGGPGTGELFF	TGTGCCAGCAGCTTAATAGCGGGGGGGCCGGGCACCGGGGAGCTGTTTTTT	.	TRBD2	TRBV7-3	TRBJ2-2
CASSLGLATKETQYF	TGCGCCAGCAGCTTGGGACTAGCGACCAAAGAGACCCAGTACTTC	.	TRBD2	TRBV5-1	TRBJ2-5
CATSNPRDRGIDTQYF	TGTGCCACCAGCAACCCCCGGGACAGGGGGATAGATACGCAGTATTTT	.	TRBD1	TRBV15	TRBJ2-3
CSVEGLGANVLTF	TGCAGCGTTGAGGGGCTAGGGGCCAACGTCCTGACTTTC	.	.	TRBV29-1	TRBJ2-6
CASSLKDGGRSHIQFF	TGCGCCAGCAGCTTGAAGGATGGCGGGAGGTCTCACATCCAGTTCTTC	few	TRBD2	TRBV5-1	TRBJ2-1
CASSEDYASPLHF	TGTGCCAGCAGCGAGGATTACGCGTCACCCCTCCACTTT	.	.	TRBV9	TRBJ1-6
CASSGWEAQYF	TGTGCCAGCAGCGGATGGGAAGCCCAGTACTTC	.	.	TRBV6-2/TRBV6-3	TRBJ2-5
CASSSTGRQETQYF	TGTGCCAGCAGCTCGACAGGCAGACAAGAGACCCAGTACTTC	.	.	TRBV7-8	TRBJ2-5
CSARDPGQGWFF	TGCAGTGCTAGAGATCCGGGACAGGGTTGGTTCTTC	few	TRBD1	TRBV20-1	TRBJ2-1
CASSQVQANYGYTF	TGCGCCAGCAGCCAAGTCCAGGCTAACTATGGCTACACCTTC	.	.	TRBV4-3	TRBJ1-2
CASRRGSTQPQHF	TGTGCCAGCAGGAGAGGGTCAACCCAGCCCCAGCATTTT	.	.	TRBV12-3/TRBV12-4	TRBJ1-5
CASSQEGQKLQFF	TGTGCCAGCAGCCAAGAAGGACAGAAACTTCAGTTCTTC	few	.	TRBV4-2	TRBJ2-1
CASSRGPAGQDTQYF	TGTGCCAGCAGCCGAGGGCCCGCGGGGCAAGATACGCAGTATTTT	.	.	TRBV7-2	TRBJ2-3
CASYKSGSYNEQFF	TGTGCCAGCTACAAAAGTGGCTCCTACAATGAGCAGTTCTTC	few	.	TRBV6-2/TRBV6-3	TRBJ2-1
CSAAAGTGAVGEGYTF	TGCAGTGCTGCGGCCGGGACAGGGGCGGTGGGAGAGGGCTACACCTTC	once	TRBD1	TRBV20-1	TRBJ1-2
CASSSRPDRPFRTGELFF	TGTGCCAGCAGTTCCCGACCCGACAGGCCATTCAGAACCGGGGAGCTGTTTTTT	.	.	TRBV6-2/TRBV6-3	TRBJ2-2
CASSLMGDTGELFF	TGTGCCAGCAGTTTAATGGGGGACACCGGGGAGCTGTTTTTT	once	.	TRBV12-3/TRBV12-4	TRBJ2-2
CSARSGQGTGELFF	TGCAGTGCCCGCTCCGGGCAGGGCACCGGGGAGCTGTTTTTT	.	.	TRBV20-1	TRBJ2-2
CASSFRGPRLRGIYGYTF	TGTGCCAGCAGTTTTAGGGGGCCTCGGTTACGAGGAATCTATGGCTACACCTTC	few	TRBD1	TRBV12-3/TRBV12-4	TRBJ1-2
CSVGGTGTDTQYF	TGCAGCGTTGGTGGGACAGGGACAGATACGCAGTATTTT	.	TRBD1	TRBV29-1	TRBJ2-3
CASSLKTVETQYF	TGCGCCAGCAGCTTGAAAACAGTGGAGACCCAGTACTTC	few	.	TRBV5-1	TRBJ2-5
CASSGRGGADTQYF	TGTGCCAGCAGCGGTCGGGGTGGCGCAGATACGCAGTATTTT	.	.	TRBV3-1	TRBJ2-3
CASSPTGGGGYGYTF	TGTGCCAGCAGCCCTACAGGGGGCGGCGGCTATGGCTACACCTTC	.	TRBD1	TRBV3-1	TRBJ1-2
CASSDPGAALLEQYF	TGCGCCAGCAGCGACCCAGGGGCCGCTCTTCTCGAGCAGTACTTC	.	.	TRBV5-1	TRBJ2-7
CASSLRGYDGGSYNEQFF	TGTGCCAGCAGTTTAAGGGGGTACGATGGCGGGAGCTACAATGAGCAGTTCTTC	.	.	TRBV27	TRBJ2-1
CSADQGPGGYTF	TGCAGTGCCGACCAGGGGCCCGGTGGCTACACCTTC	few	.	TRBV20-1	TRBJ1-2
CASSYRTYTGELFF	TGTGCCAGCAGTTATAGGACTTACACCGGGGAGCTGTTTTTT	few	.	TRBV12-3/TRBV12-4	TRBJ2-2
CASSSPLGKRGPTDTQYF	TGTGCCAGCAGTTCCCCCCTCGGTAAGCGGGGGCCGACAGATACGCAGTATTTT	.	TRBD2	TRBV12-3/TRBV12-4	TRBJ2-3
CSARVTGLVEQYF	TGCAGTGCTAGAGTGACAGGGTTAGTCGAGCAGTACTTC	.	TRBD1	TRBV20-1	TRBJ2-7
CASSFRGGGYTF	TGTGCCAGCAGCTTCAGAGGGGGTGGCTACACCTTC	.	.	TRBV11-2	TRBJ1-2
CSARGLAGGPGEQYF	TGCAGTGCTAGGGGCCTAGCGGGAGGGCCTGGGGAGCAGTACTTC	.	TRBD2	TRBV20-1	TRBJ2-7
CSATSDGSYEQYF	TGCAGTGCTACCTCGGACGGTTCCTACGAGCAGTACTTC	few	.	TRBV20-1	TRBJ2-7
CSAPARGDYTDTQYF	TGCAGTGCCCCCGCGCGGGGGGATTACACAGATACGCAGTATTTT	few	TRBD2	TRBV20-1	TRBJ2-3
CASSLEAGRTYNEQFF	TGTGCCAGCAGCTTAGAGGCCGGGAGGACTTACAATGAGCAGTTCTTC	few	TRBD2	TRBV7-8	TRBJ2-1